Below are 29 T cell receptor beta chains sequenced from a single sample in a study of blood T cell repertoires in COVID-19 (dated by TCRdb to 2018 to 2020). Libraries were made using the immunoSEQ multiplex PCR assay. Entries here come from immuneACCESS through TCRdb and include only in-frame sequences with V and J called. Some clones fail to appear in such tables; in the studies checked, an unresolved V gene covers under half of the shortfall, and the cause of the remainder is unknown. The sample includes around 260,000 clones, with roughly 85% observed a single time. About 4.6% of the sample is taken by the ten largest. Sequenced: peripheral blood. The receptors originated from a man aged 55-75 years who had recovered from COVID-19.

The chain links TRBV6-5 to TRBJ2-1, with 9 bases fitting TRBD1. Germline-derived CDR1 and CDR2 are MNHEY and SVGAGI. The CDR3 loop spans 13 amino acids. J lost 9 bases, V lost 4 bases, and 4 bases had no gene match. The CDR3: CASSSTGGREQFF. The DNA for the CDR3 is TGTGCCAGCAGTTCTACAGGGGGCCGTGAGCAGTTCTTC.

The gene calls are TRBV24-1 and TRBJ2-3, with D perhaps TRBD1 (6 bases). Trimming removed 1 base from V and 6 bases from J, with 13 bases in between. Per germline, CDR1 KGHDR and CDR2 SFDVKD. The CDR3 is 15 residues long. The CDR3 region is CATSDFKGTKDTQYF. Here the CDR3 DNA reads TGTGCCACCAGTGATTTTAAGGGGACAAAGGATACGCAGTATTTT.

J is TRBJ1-1 and V is TRBV11-3; the D is unclear. The CDR3 sequence is 13 residues long. Germline assignment: CDR1 SGHNT and CDR2 YENEEA. V lost 6 bases, J lost 4 bases, and 12 bases lay in between. The DNA of the CDR3 is TGTGCCAGCAGTCAGACCAGGTCCACTGAAGCTTTCTTT. Its translation is CASSQTRSTEAFF.

The genes are TRBV2 and TRBJ2-1, with TRBD2 matching over 13 bases. The germline V gene has CDR1 SNHLY and CDR2 FYNNEI. The CDR3 length is 19 residues. Germline trimming cut 0 bases from V and 8 bases from J; bases unmatched to any gene: 13. This CDR3 reads CASSEAGTSGIPPRYEQFF. The CDR3 DNA follows: TGTGCCAGCAGTGAAGCCGGGACTAGCGGGATTCCCCCTAGGTATGAGCAGTTCTTC.

In this sample, this clone turned up a few times. The V and J genes are TRBV28 and TRBJ1-5; no reliable D call. This CDR3 is built from 15 residues. V lost 2 bases and J lost 11, with 19 bases in between. CDR1 is MDHEN, CDR2 SYDVKM, per germline. This chain's CDR3 is CASSLMDGGALSQHF. The CDR3 DNA is TGTGCCAGCAGTTTAATGGACGGAGGAGCGCTTTCCCAGCATTTT.

This sequence joins TRBV7-9 and TRBJ2-6, with D possibly being TRBD1 (5 bases). Deletions cut 5 bases from V and 0 bases from J, with 8 bases between. This CDR3 contains 15 residues. Germline-derived CDR1 and CDR2 are SEHNR and FQNEAQ (reference sequence). CDR3 in DNA: TGTGCCAGCAGCGACAGTAGCTCTGGGGCCAACGTCCTGACTTTC. Amino acid sequence: CASSDSSSGANVLTF.

This chain connects TRBV5-4 to TRBJ2-1; 9 bases are a match to TRBD2. Germline lookup yields CDR1 SGHNT and CDR2 YYREEE (reference sequence). The CDR3 covers 16 residues. With 4 bases clipped from V and 5 bases from J, the junction kept 10 bases outside the gene matches. CDR3 DNA: TGTGCCAGCAGCAGGACCGGGACTAGCAGAAACAATGAGCAGTTCTTC. Translating it yields CASSRTGTSRNNEQFF. Drawing the rest from reference TRBV5-4 and TRBJ2-1, the complete variable domain is ETGVTQSPTHLIKTRGQQVTLRCSSQSGHNTVSWYQQALGQGPQFIFQYYREEENGRGNFPPRFSGLQFPNYSSELNVNALELDDSALYLCASSRTGTSRNNEQFFGPGTRLTVL.

The genes are TRBV6-6 and TRBJ1-1; 8 bases agree with TRBD1. Germline V gene data show CDR1 as MNHNY and CDR2 as SVGAGI (reference sequence). Unmatched junction bases numbered 9, after V lost 6 bases and J lost 6 bases. The CDR3 is 14 residues long. This chain's CDR3 is CASRQQDRVSEAFF. The CDR3 nucleotides are TGTGCCAGCAGGCAACAGGACAGGGTGTCTGAAGCTTTCTTT.

There are a few counts of this clone. V usage is TRBV7-9 and J usage is TRBJ1-2; TRBD1 aligns across 8 bases. CDR3 size: 16 residues. With 2 bases clipped from V and 5 bases from J, the junction kept 10 bases outside the gene matches. Germline V gene lookup returns CDR1 SEHNR and CDR2 FQNEAQ (reference sequence). The chain's CDR3 is CASSLNPPTGAYGYTF. The CDR3 nucleotides are TGTGCCAGCAGCTTAAACCCTCCGACAGGGGCGTATGGCTACACCTTC.

V is TRBV7-9 and J is TRBJ2-3, with D possibly matching TRBD2 (7 bases). The CDR3 covers 16 residues. Trimming removed 1 base from V and 5 bases from J, with 16 bases in between. CDR1 is SEHNR and CDR2 is FQNEAQ in the germline V gene (reference sequence). CDR3 loop: CASSLVRGAGEDTQYF. The CDR3 region has the DNA TGTGCCAGCAGCTTAGTTCGGGGGGCCGGGGAAGATACGCAGTATTTT.

The chain carries TRBV9 and TRBJ2-5; 9 positions agree with TRBD1. In germline, CDR1 is SGDLS, CDR2 YYNGEE. J was trimmed by 2 bases and V by 3 bases; bases with no gene match: 5. This CDR3 has 15 amino acids. The CDR3 here is CASSAGTGPQETQYF. The CDR3 coding sequence is TGTGCCAGCAGCGCCGGGACAGGGCCTCAAGAGACCCAGTACTTC.

The chain couples TRBV14 to TRBJ2-5; 10 bases agree with TRBD2. This CDR3 region has 19 residues. Germline assignment: CDR1 SGHDN and CDR2 FVKESK. V dropped 3 bases and J dropped 2; count of bases not matched to a gene: 15. This CDR3 is CASSQGIGLAATLQETQYF. CDR3 sequence (DNA): TGTGCCAGCAGCCAGGGTATCGGACTAGCGGCAACCCTACAAGAGACCCAGTACTTC.

V and J are TRBV6-6 and TRBJ2-7; 8 positions match TRBD2. The V segment lost 4 bases and the J segment 6 bases; nucleotides outside the gene matches: 2. CDR3 length equals 12 residues. Looked up from germline, CDR1 is MNHNY and CDR2 is SVGAGI (reference sequence). CDR3 bases: TGTGCCAGCAGTTCCCGGGGGGGCGAGCAGTACTTC. Encoded protein: CASSSRGGEQYF.

This chain joins TRBV29-1 and TRBJ2-3, with D uncertain. The germline V gene encodes CDR1 SQVTM and CDR2 ANQGSEA. The V end was cut by 1 base, the J end by 0 bases, with 14 bases between. This CDR3 is built from 16 residues. CDR3 coding DNA: TGCAGCGTTGAAGGGCTAGTCACGGCTAGCACAGATACGCAGTATTTT. Translation gives CSVEGLVTASTDTQYF.

In DNA form, the CDR3 reads TGTGCCAGCAGTGAAGTTGTAGATGTAGACATTCAGTACTTC. It codes for CASSEVVDVDIQYF. The chain employs TRBV6-1 and TRBJ2-4, with D unresolved. The CDR3 length is 14 residues. The germline V and J ends were trimmed by 1 base and 8 bases, with 12 bases remaining between them. Germline values: CDR1 MNHNS, CDR2 SASEGT.

For the CDR3, the DNA is TGTGCCAGCACTCAGGGGCGATTAAACTATGGCTACACCTTC. Translation gives CASTQGRLNYGYTF. V and J are TRBV28 and TRBJ1-2; D perhaps matches TRBD1 (6 bases). This CDR3 is 14 amino acids long. V lost 7 bases and J 2 bases, leaving 14 bases between the germline ends. Germline lookup yields CDR1 MDHEN and CDR2 SYDVKM.

The CDR3 spells CASRPGQMNTGELFF. For the CDR3, the DNA is TGTGCCAGTAGACCGGGACAGATGAACACCGGGGAGCTGTTTTTT. The V call is TRBV19, the J call TRBJ2-2; 7 nucleotides agree with TRBD1. CDR3 size: 15 residues. V shed 6 bases, J shed 1 base, and the junction held 5 bases outside the gene matches. Germline loops: CDR1 LNHDA, CDR2 SQIVND (reference sequence).

The gene calls are TRBV5-1 and TRBJ1-2; TRBD1 matches 7 bases. V dropped 4 bases and J dropped 0; count of bases not matched to a gene: 6. The germline CDR1 and CDR2 sequences are SGHRS and YFSETQ. This CDR3 has 15 residues. As DNA, the CDR3 is TGCGCCAGCAGCGAATGGACAGGTACTAACTATGGCTACACCTTC. It specifies CASSEWTGTNYGYTF.

This clone was counted between two and nine times. CDR3 in DNA: TGCGCCAGCAGCTTGGGAGACAGACCTGAAGCTTTCTTT. Residues: CASSLGDRPEAFF. The rearrangement links TRBV5-1 to TRBJ1-1; D may be TRBD1 (5 bases). CDR1 and CDR2 (germline): SGHRS, YFSETQ. Trimming took 0 bases from V and 6 from J, leaving 9 bases between them. The CDR3 length is 13 residues.

The V gene is TRBV18, the J gene TRBJ2-1; TRBD2 is a possible D gene (5 bases). The CDR3 is made up of 14 amino acids. V shed 0 bases and J shed 7 bases, with 10 bases lying between them. The V gene's germline CDR1 is KGHSH and CDR2 LQKENI. As DNA, the CDR3 is TGTGCCAGCTCACCACCCGACAAGCGGAATGAGCAGTTCTTC. This encodes CASSPPDKRNEQFF.

This rearrangement joins TRBV5-1 to TRBJ1-2, with TRBD1 identical over 9 bases. J gave up 8 bases and V 2 bases, and 13 bases lay outside the gene matches. CDR3 length: 16 amino acids. Germline V gene data show CDR1 as SGHRS and CDR2 as YFSETQ. The CDR3 DNA reads TGCGCCAGCAGCTTAAACCGGGACAGGGACCTTGGCGGCTACACCTTC. Its translation is CASSLNRDRDLGGYTF.

This clone was detected only once. This chain uses TRBV7-2 with TRBJ2-3, with a tentative D call TRBD1 (6 bases). The length of the CDR3 is 15 residues. Trimming removed 4 bases from V and 0 bases from J, with 11 bases in between. CDR1 is SGHTA and CDR2 is FQGNSA in the germline V gene. The CDR3 DNA reads TGTGCCAGCAGCTCCGACAGGACTAGCACAGATACGCAGTATTTT. Its translation: CASSSDRTSTDTQYF. Full variable domain (missing parts from reference TRBV7-2 and TRBJ2-3): GAGVSQSPSNKVTEKGKDVELRCDPISGHTALYWYRQSLGQGLEFLIYFQGNSAPDKSGLPSDRFSAERTGGSVSTLTIQRTQQEDSAVYLCASSSDRTSTDTQYFGPGTRLTVL.

The rearrangement uses TRBV5-4 and TRBJ2-7; no reliable D call. The CDR3 consists of 13 residues. The V gene lost 0 bases and the J gene lost 3 bases, with 7 bases spanning the gap. The V gene's germline CDR1 is SGHNT and CDR2 YYREEE (reference sequence). CDR3 amino acids: CASSLGADYEQYF. The CDR3 nucleotides read TGTGCCAGCAGCTTGGGGGCCGACTACGAGCAGTACTTC.

The rearrangement links TRBV28 to TRBJ1-1; D is possibly TRBD1 (5 bases). This CDR3 is built from 15 residues. Per germline, CDR1 MDHEN and CDR2 SYDVKM. Trimming shortened V by 10 bases and J by 5 bases, and 23 bases separated the two germline ends. The CDR3, as DNA: TGTGCCACCGTGGGGACTTCAACTATTAGGACTGAAGCTTTCTTT. Its translation: CATVGTSTIRTEAFF.

V is TRBV5-6 and J is TRBJ1-2; D is uncertain. This CDR3 is built from 14 residues. Trimming took 2 bases from V and 7 from J, leaving 15 bases between them. CDR1 and CDR2 from the germline V gene are SGHDT and YYEEEE. The CDR3 reads CASSLPGSLIGYTF. The CDR3 DNA reads as TGTGCCAGCAGCTTACCCGGGTCCCTAATTGGCTACACCTTC.

This clone has only a few counts. This chain links TRBV5-6 with TRBJ1-6; TRBD1 agrees at 10 bases. The V and J ends lost 0 bases and 10 bases, in that order; junction bases with no gene match: 1. Germline V gene sequence: CDR1 SGHDT, CDR2 YYEEEE. The CDR3 runs to 14 residues. CDR3 in DNA: TGTGCCAGCAGCTTGGGACAGGGGGCCTCACCCCTCCACTTT. It translates to CASSLGQGASPLHF. The whole variable domain, remainder taken from reference TRBV5-6 and TRBJ1-6, is DAGVTQSPTHLIKTRGQQVTLRCSPKSGHDTVSWYQQALGQGPQFIFQYYEEEERQRGNFPDRFSGHQFPNYSSELNVNALLLGDSALYLCASSLGQGASPLHFGNGTRLTVT.

In nucleotides, the CDR3 is TGCACCAGCCGGGACTTCTCCTACGAGCAGTACTTC. It yields the protein CTSRDFSYEQYF. V usage is TRBV1 and J usage is TRBJ2-7; no DNA check was done on the table's D call, TRBD2. TRBV1 counts as a pseudogene. CDR3 length: 12 amino acids.

V usage is TRBV30 and J usage is TRBJ1-5, with D hard to call. Germline CDR1 GTSNPN, CDR2 SVGIG (reference sequence). The germline V and J ends were trimmed by 2 bases and 0 bases, with 17 bases remaining between them. The CDR3 runs 17 residues. CDR3 amino acids: CAWSPQLSAASNQPQHF. The CDR3 bases are TGTGCCTGGAGTCCACAACTTTCCGCGGCTAGCAATCAGCCCCAGCATTTT.

This chain uses TRBV7-2 with TRBJ1-4; D is uncertain. The CDR3 totals 14 residues. Germline V gene data show CDR1 as SGHTA and CDR2 as FQGNSA. Trimming removed 6 bases at V and 2 bases at J, with 10 bases between. CDR3 amino acids: CASRMAVTNEKLFF. CDR3 bases: TGTGCCAGCAGAATGGCGGTGACTAATGAAAAACTGTTTTTT. Looking up the rest from reference TRBV7-2 and TRBJ1-4 gives the full variable domain: GAGVSQSPSNKVTEKGKDVELRCDPISGHTALYWYRQSLGQGLEFLIYFQGNSAPDKSGLPSDRFSAERTGGSVSTLTIQRTQQEDSAVYLCASRMAVTNEKLFFGSGTQLSVL.